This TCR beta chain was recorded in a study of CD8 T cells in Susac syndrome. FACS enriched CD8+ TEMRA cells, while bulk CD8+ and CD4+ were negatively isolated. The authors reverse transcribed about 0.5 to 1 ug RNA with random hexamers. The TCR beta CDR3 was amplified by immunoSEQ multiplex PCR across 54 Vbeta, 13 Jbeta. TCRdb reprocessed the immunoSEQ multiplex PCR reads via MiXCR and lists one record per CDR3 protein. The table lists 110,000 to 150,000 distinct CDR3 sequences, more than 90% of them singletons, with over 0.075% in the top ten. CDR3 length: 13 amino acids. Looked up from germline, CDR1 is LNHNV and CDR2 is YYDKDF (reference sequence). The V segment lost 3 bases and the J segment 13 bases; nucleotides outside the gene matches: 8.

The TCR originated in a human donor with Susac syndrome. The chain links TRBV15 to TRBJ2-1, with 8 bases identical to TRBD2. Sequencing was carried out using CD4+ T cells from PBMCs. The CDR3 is CATSRVLLAAQFF. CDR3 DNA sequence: TGTGCCACCAGCAGGGTTTTACTAGCGGCCCAGTTCTTC.